The 25 T cell receptor beta chains in this list originate from one sample, sequenced in a study of T cells in Graves' hyperthyroidism and ophthalmopathy. Amplification yielded TCR beta CDR3 regions, with RNA transcripts as the source. First-round RT-PCR with HTBI primers amplified the TCR CDR3 region. TCRdb used MiXCR to reprocess the multiplex PCR reads, holding one entry per CDR3 protein. Of 200,000 to 250,000 distinct CDR3 sequences listed, about a sixth were seen once; the top ten hold around 26%. Sequenced input: blood. These receptors were taken from a woman younger than 30 with Graves' ophthalmopathy.

This clonotype was recorded many times. This chain links TRBV20-1 with TRBJ2-7; no definite D call. Germline V gene lookup returns CDR1 DFQATT and CDR2 SNEGSKA (reference sequence). The CDR3 length is 14 residues. The V end lost 0 bases, the J end lost 2 bases, and 11 bases lay between the germline ends. The DNA of the CDR3 is TGCAGTGCTAGAGATCTGGAACCGACCTACGAGCAGTACTTC. Protein: CSARDLEPTYEQYF.

This clonotype was seen repeatedly, ten times or more. The chain uses TRBV6-5 and TRBJ2-3; weak D call: TRBD2 (5 bases). The CDR3 sequence is 16 residues long. Trimming removed 2 bases at V and 6 bases at J, with 18 bases between. Germline lookup yields CDR1 MNHEY and CDR2 SVGAGI. The CDR3 sequence: CASSYPPTRPKDTQYF. The CDR3 DNA follows: TGTGCCAGCAGTTACCCCCCCACTAGACCCAAGGATACGCAGTATTTT.

This clonotype was detected many times. The CDR3 reads CASSSGTGGVGIGYEQYF. In nucleotides, the CDR3 is TGTGCCAGCAGTTCCGGGACAGGGGGCGTGGGCATTGGCTACGAGCAGTACTTC. This chain links TRBV28 with TRBJ2-7; 12 bases line up with TRBD1. The CDR3 contains 18 residues. Germline values: CDR1 MDHEN, CDR2 SYDVKM. V shed 4 bases and J 3 bases; nucleotides not matched to a gene: 13.

This clonotype was seen many times. This sequence joins TRBV27 and TRBJ1-6, with D perhaps matching TRBD1 (5 bases). There are 13 residues in the CDR3. Trimming removed 3 bases from V and 9 bases from J, with 9 bases in between. Per germline, CDR1 MNHEY and CDR2 SMNVEV (reference sequence). CDR3: CASSLAGSSPLHF. The CDR3 DNA reads as TGTGCCAGCAGTTTGGCAGGGTCTTCACCCCTCCACTTT.

The genes are TRBV5-1 and TRBJ2-7, with 13 bases that match TRBD2. The CDR3 is 16 residues long. Germline CDR1 is SGHRS and CDR2 is YFSETQ. The trim removed 2 bases at V and 3 bases at J, leaving 5 bases unmatched. The CDR3 loop reads CASSFLRTSGSYEQYF. The CDR3, as DNA: TGCGCCAGCAGCTTCCTTCGGACTAGCGGGAGCTACGAGCAGTACTTC. Using reference TRBV5-1 and TRBJ2-7 for the parts outside the CDR3, the full variable domain is KAGVTQTPRYLIKTRGQQVTLSCSPISGHRSVSWYQQTPGQGLQFLFEYFSETQRNKGNFPGRFSGRQFSNSRSEMNVSTLELGDSALYLCASSFLRTSGSYEQYFGPGTRLTVT.

The chain uses TRBV28 and TRBJ2-1, with TRBD2 matching over 12 bases. Germline-derived CDR1 and CDR2 are MDHEN and SYDVKM. The V gene end was trimmed by 7 bases and the J gene end by 1 base; junction bases not matched to a gene: 17. The CDR3 runs to 20 residues. CDR3 bases: TGTGCCAGCAACCCAACGGTGAGGACTAGCGGGACCTTTTCCTACAATGAGCAGTTCTTC. Amino acid sequence: CASNPTVRTSGTFSYNEQFF. Complete variable domain (other parts from reference TRBV28 and TRBJ2-1): DVKVTQSSRYLVKRTGEKVFLECVQDMDHENMFWYRQDPGLGLRLIYFSYDVKMKEKGDIPEGYSVSREKKERFSLILESASTNQTSMYLCASNPTVRTSGTFSYNEQFFGPGTRLTVL.

V is TRBV2 and J is TRBJ2-4; D call uncertain. Trimming took 8 bases from V and 8 from J, leaving 4 bases between them. The germline V gene encodes CDR1 SNHLY and CDR2 FYNNEI. The CDR3 length is 9 residues. The CDR3 here is CASADIQYF. The DNA for the CDR3 is TGTGCCAGCGCGGACATTCAGTACTTC.

The CDR3 loop reads CASSEPGQGMEHGYTF. The CDR3 region has the DNA TGTGCCAGCAGCGAGCCGGGACAGGGAATGGAGCATGGCTACACCTTC. The rearrangement links TRBV6-1 to TRBJ1-2, with 9 bases aligning to TRBD1. The ends lost 6 bases at V and 6 bases at J; junction bases unmatched: 14. CDR1 and CDR2 from the germline V gene are MNHNS and SASEGT. CDR3 size: 16 residues.

This clonotype has ten or more counts. The chain combines TRBV24-1 with TRBJ2-1; 13 bases match TRBD2. This CDR3 is built from 16 residues. Looked up from germline, CDR1 is KGHDR and CDR2 is SFDVKD. After removal of 3 bases from V and 7 bases from J, the junction contained 5 bases not matched to a gene. In DNA form, the CDR3 reads TGTGCCACCAGTGATGCCGGACTAGCGGGAGCTAATGAGCAGTTCTTC. This codes for CATSDAGLAGANEQFF.

This clonotype was recorded at least ten times. The V and J genes are TRBV3-1 and TRBJ1-1; TRBD1 agrees at 7 bases. With 5 bases clipped from V and 6 bases from J, the junction kept 6 bases outside the gene matches. CDR1 and CDR2 from the germline V gene are LGHDT and YNNKEL (reference sequence). The CDR3 spans 13 residues. CDR3 sequence: CASSDRAMAEAFF. The CDR3 DNA reads TGTGCCAGCAGCGACAGGGCCATGGCTGAAGCTTTCTTT.

This clonotype was found many times. The rearrangement uses TRBV6-1 and TRBJ1-6, with D unresolved. In germline, CDR1 is MNHNS, CDR2 SASEGT. The CDR3 extends over 13 amino acids. V was shortened by 7 bases and J by 5 bases, with 9 bases between the two germline ends. The CDR3 DNA reads as TGTGCCAGCATCTTCGGGGATAATTCACCCCTCCACTTT. Protein sequence: CASIFGDNSPLHF.

This clonotype has a count of ten or more. The chain links TRBV15 to TRBJ2-3; possibly TRBD2 for D (6 bases). Germline V gives CDR1 LNHNV, CDR2 YYDKDF (reference sequence). Trimming removed 0 bases from V and 3 bases from J, with 13 bases in between. The CDR3 runs 16 residues. CDR3 amino acids: CATSRDRELATDTQYF. The CDR3, as DNA: TGTGCCACCAGCAGAGATCGGGAACTAGCAACAGATACGCAGTATTTT.

This clonotype was counted many times. The chain recombines TRBV29-1 with TRBJ1-2; D ambiguous. CDR1 SQVTM and CDR2 ANQGSEA come from the germline V gene. With 4 bases removed from V and 6 bases from J, the gap between germline ends came to 9 bases. The CDR3 runs 11 residues. The CDR3 loop is CSVGPVDGYTF. The CDR3 DNA is TGCAGCGTTGGACCCGTTGATGGCTACACCTTC.

This clonotype has ten or more counts. The CDR3 spells CASSSLGTGYQPQHF. Written as DNA, the CDR3 is TGTGCCAGCAGTTCTCTCGGGACAGGGTATCAGCCCCAGCATTTT. V gene TRBV28 combines with J gene TRBJ1-5; 9 bases map to TRBD1. Germline V lookup: CDR1 MDHEN, CDR2 SYDVKM. Losses at the gene ends were 4 bases for V and 5 bases for J; bases not matched to a gene: 6. This CDR3 has 15 residues.

Turning to this clonotype: A much larger clone is a single base away; this may be a read error. This chain links TRBV7-2 with TRBJ1-1; no clear D. Germline CDR1 is SGHTA and CDR2 is FQGNSA. Trimming took 0 bases from V and 4 from J, leaving 12 bases between them. The CDR3 consists of 15 residues. The CDR3 spells CASSLAYEVGTEAFF. The CDR3 DNA follows: TGTGCCAGCAGCTTAGCGTACGAAGTCGGCACTGAAGCTTTCTTT.

V is TRBV28 and J is TRBJ1-3; 9 bases fit TRBD1. This CDR3 is 16 amino acids long. Trimming removed 4 bases from V and 4 bases from J; junction bases left unmatched: 8. From germline, CDR1 is MDHEN and CDR2 SYDVKM. The CDR3 here is CASSSLGTGNGNTIYF. The CDR3 DNA is TGTGCCAGCAGTTCTCTCGGGACAGGGAACGGAAACACCATATATTTT.

This clonotype was observed many times. The rearrangement links TRBV6-1 to TRBJ2-1; tentatively, D is TRBD2 (6 bases). V lost 2 bases and J lost 9, with 14 bases in between. CDR1 is MNHNS, CDR2 SASEGT, per germline. This CDR3 has 14 residues. CDR3 amino acids: CASSEPGGIIEQFF. The CDR3 nucleotides read TGTGCCAGCAGTGAACCGGGCGGGATCATTGAGCAGTTCTTC.

Concerning this clonotype itself: No conserved phenylalanine or tryptophan is present at the end of the CDR3, so a read error is the likely explanation. The V gene is TRBV4-1, the J gene TRBJ1-4, with D unresolved. Germline loops: CDR1 MGHRA, CDR2 YSYEKL. V gave up 2 bases and J gave up 7 bases, with 11 bases separating them. CDR3 size: 14 residues. CDR3 residues: CASSQPGSGEKLFY. The CDR3 coding sequence is TGCGCCAGCAGCCAACCTGGGTCTGGTGAAAAACTGTTTTAT.

This clonotype appeared many times. The rearrangement uses TRBV20-1 and TRBJ1-2, with D maybe TRBD1 (6 bases). Germline V lookup: CDR1 DFQATT, CDR2 SNEGSKA (reference sequence). This CDR3 spans 11 amino acids. The CDR3 loop is CSARQAQGYTF. The CDR3 DNA reads TGCAGCGCCCGACAGGCCCAGGGCTACACCTTC.

This clonotype was observed at least ten times. The V gene is TRBV6-2 or TRBV6-3, the J gene TRBJ2-2, with D maybe TRBD2 (6 bases). Germline V lookup: CDR1 MNHEY, CDR2 SVGEGT. This CDR3 contains 14 residues. The V and J ends lost 5 bases and 2 bases respectively, with 9 bases between them. The CDR3 DNA reads as TGTGCCAGCAGTCCGCGGGGCAACACCGGGGAGCTGTTTTTT. Translated, it gives CASSPRGNTGELFF.

The J gene is TRBJ2-3, the V gene TRBV12-3 or TRBV12-4; D unclear. The CDR3 is 13 residues long. With 6 bases removed from V and 6 bases from J, the gap between germline ends came to 13 bases. The CDR3 DNA sequence: TGTGCCAGCAGCCTGATCAGGCGGGATACGCAGTATTTT. This gives the protein CASSLIRRDTQYF.

This clonotype was detected many times. The chain is built from TRBV20-1 and TRBJ2-7; maybe TRBD1 (6 bases). The CDR3 has 14 residues. Looked up from germline, CDR1 is DFQATT and CDR2 is SNEGSKA (reference sequence). Trimming took 1 base from V and 4 from J, leaving 14 bases between them. The CDR3 reads CSARAPQGLYEQYF. The CDR3 nucleotides read TGCAGTGCTAGAGCCCCACAGGGATTGTACGAGCAGTACTTC.

Ten or more counts support this clonotype. The gene calls are TRBV7-9 and TRBJ1-4, with no clear D. Germline V CDR1 and CDR2: SEHNR, FQNEAQ (reference sequence). Between the trimmed V and J ends, which lost 1 base and 7 bases, there was a span of 7 bases. The CDR3 consists of 13 residues. The CDR3 DNA reads TGTGCCAGCAGCTTAGGGGGATTTGAAAAACTGTTTTTT. This sequence encodes CASSLGGFEKLFF.

Concerning this clonotype: This may arise from a read error, as a much more abundant clone is one base away. V usage is TRBV20-1 and J usage is TRBJ2-5; D tentatively reads TRBD1 or TRBD2 (7 bases each). Germline assignment: CDR1 DFQATT and CDR2 SNEGSKA (reference sequence). The CDR3 has 14 amino acids. CDR3 in DNA: TGCAGTGCTAGAGTAGCAGGGGGGGAAGAGACCCGGTACTTC. Encoded protein: CSARVAGGEETRYF.

This clonotype has at least ten counts. The chain joins TRBV28 to TRBJ2-2; 11 bases are shared with TRBD2. The CDR3 sequence is 13 residues long. The J segment lost 6 bases and the V segment lost 7 bases, leaving 1 base of the junction unmatched. Germline V lookup: CDR1 MDHEN, CDR2 SYDVKM. The CDR3 region is CASIAGGSGELFF. The CDR3 DNA sequence: TGTGCCAGCATAGCGGGAGGGTCCGGGGAGCTGTTTTTT. Together with reference TRBV28 and TRBJ2-2, the CDR3 gives the full variable domain: DVKVTQSSRYLVKRTGEKVFLECVQDMDHENMFWYRQDPGLGLRLIYFSYDVKMKEKGDIPEGYSVSREKKERFSLILESASTNQTSMYLCASIAGGSGELFFGEGSRLTVL.